The sequence of this T cell receptor beta chain was determined in a study of OX40 agonist ivuxolimab in advanced cancers. About the investigation overall: Ivuxolimab was an agonistic, fully human IgG2 monoclonal antibody directed against OX40 (CD134), a costimulatory receptor. Partial responses occurred in three dose-escalation patients: two with cutaneous melanoma and one with hepatocellular carcinoma. The point of sequencing TCRbeta in the periphery was to test whether ivuxolimab changed TCR sequence diversity and drove clonal T-cell expansion. The paper reports the monotherapy dose-escalation portion (N of about 52 patients) of the phase I ivuxolimab trial. In the dose-escalation cohort, 75% to 90% of patients were male, and the mean age was roughly 56 years with a range of roughly 20 to 85. Prior anti-PD-1, anti-PD-L1 or anti-CTLA-4 therapy was permitted, and checkpoint inhibitors had been received by about 44% of dose-escalation patients. Intravenous ivuxolimab was administered to patients every 2 weeks at six dose levels: 0.01, 0.1, 0.3, 1.5, 3 and 10 mg/kg. Of the roughly 54 dose-escalation patients, hepatocellular carcinoma was present in roughly 19, melanoma in roughly 15, renal cell carcinoma in 9 and head and neck cancer in 9.

For sequencing of the TCRbeta CDR3 region, genomic DNA was extracted from the sorted cells. The immunoSEQ Assay was used for sequencing of TCRbeta CDR3 regions. Not all clones reach the TCRdb copy of this immuneACCESS table, which keeps in-frame sequences only. Checked studies attribute under half of the gap to unresolved V genes and leave the rest unexplained. This sample has tens of thousands of clones in its table, and 86% of those were observed once. The top ten clonotypes cover approximately 0.99% of the sample. The full study reports these points: After ivuxolimab, CD8+ T cells had more expanded clones than CD4+ T cells on average. Which antigens the clonally expanded peripheral T cells were specific for was not determined. Low levels of normalized T-cell clonal expansion were also shown by some nonresponding patients. Clonal expansion of both CD4+ and CD8+ blood T cells was observed from baseline to week 6 at doses 0.1 to 3.0 mg/kg. In the 0.1-3.0 mg/kg groups, partial responders had among the lowest normalized peripheral clonal expansion, particularly in CD8+ T cells.

Concerning this clone: No antigen is known for it. Per-nucleotide qualities are absent, and no much larger clonotype sits a single base away.

Patients with a history of autoimmune disease or receiving systemic immunosuppression were excluded from the trial. Peripheral blood for TCR sequencing was collected from all dose cohorts at baseline, on cycle 4 day 1, and on cycle 7 day 1. Samples were obtained from an open-label, multicenter, first-in-human phase I dose-escalation trial of ivuxolimab. Adults with locally advanced or metastatic head and neck squamous cell, hepatocellular, melanoma or renal cell carcinoma were enrolled in the trial. Before TCR sequencing, CD4+ and CD8+ T cells were separately sorted from peripheral blood. The cysteine opens and the phenylalanine closes a CDR3 of 13 amino acids. Only CDR3 DNA remains: 39 bases, in frame from the first base. Reading the germline V gene gives CDR1 SGHRS and CDR2 YFSETQ. V is pared back by 7 bases and J by 4 bases, with 15 bases lying between the germline termini.

The V gene is TRBV5-1 and the J gene is TRBJ2-7; the D gene could be TRBD1 or TRBD2, each one agreeing over 6 bases. The TCR sequence derives from an adult with an advanced solid tumor such as melanoma, head and neck, liver or kidney cancer. This material consisted of CD4+ or CD8+ T cells sorted from blood, taken in a trial of the OX40 agonist ivuxolimab. The CDR3 region reads CASGGDMGYEQYF. The DNA sequence follows: TGCGCCAGCGGAGGGGACATGGGGTACGAGCAGTACTTC.